This TCR beta chain came from a study of T cell responses to AZD1222 COVID-19 vaccine. Points from the study as a whole: Only a handful of individuals given AZD1222 were seropositive at baseline.

Repertoires were generated with immunoSEQ multiplex PCR, while TCRdb's copy carries only in-frame clones and drops some. In the table there are 60,000 to 80,000 clones, 65% to 90% of which are singletons. Losses at the gene ends were 6 bases for V and 2 bases for J; bases not matched to a gene: 6. The CDR3 sequence is 14 residues long. CDR1 MDHEN and CDR2 SYDVKM come from the germline V gene. Comments on this clone: Antigen specificity is unknown.

The origin of this receptor is an adult in good health. Sequencing used peripheral blood, obtained on day 0 of AZD1222 vaccination. This chain connects TRBV28 to TRBJ1-2, with 7 bases identical to TRBD1. The CDR3 nucleotides are TGTGCCAGCAGGCTCATGACAGGGAACTATGGCTACACCTTC. Translation gives CASRLMTGNYGYTF.